Detailed here is one TCR beta chain. Its ends do not fully match the called genes, so a read error is possible. The authors' processing: Reference gene primer amplification gave nucleated cell count estimates. Method: immunoSEQ multiplex PCR; TCRdb's copy keeps in-frame clones and lacks some. V and J calls plus clone size are reproduced from that table; the DNA served to infer D and trimming. The repertoire consists of some 96,000 clones, with roughly nine tenths occurring once and the leading ten covering 7% to 9%. The germline V gene encodes CDR1 SGHAT and CDR2 FQNNGV. CDR3 length equals 18 residues. The sample comes from a study of blood T cell repertoires in COVID-19. Study in general: Italy, Spain and the United States were the sources of the convalescent and acute COVID-19 samples. From T cells, B-cell-depleted T cells, or PBMCs came the material, which was cDNA or gDNA.

Input material: peripheral blood. The TCR comes from a man aged 25-40 years in a cohort sampled during active COVID-19. V is TRBV11-2 and J is TRBJ2-5, with D possibly matching TRBD2 (5 bases). CDR3 protein: CASSLDGVRTSFKEAQYF. For the CDR3, the DNA is TGTGCCAGCAGCTTAGACGGGGTTCGAACTAGTTTCAAAGAGGCCCAGTACTTC.